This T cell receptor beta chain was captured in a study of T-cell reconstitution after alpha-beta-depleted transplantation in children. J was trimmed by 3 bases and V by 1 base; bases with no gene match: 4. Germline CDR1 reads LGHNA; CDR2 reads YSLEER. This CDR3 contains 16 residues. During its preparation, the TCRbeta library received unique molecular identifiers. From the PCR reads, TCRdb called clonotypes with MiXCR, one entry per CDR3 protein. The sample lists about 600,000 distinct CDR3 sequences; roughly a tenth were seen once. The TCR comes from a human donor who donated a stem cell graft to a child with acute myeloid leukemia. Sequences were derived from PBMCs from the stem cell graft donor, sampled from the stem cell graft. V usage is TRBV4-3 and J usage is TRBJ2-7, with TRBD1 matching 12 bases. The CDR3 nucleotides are TGCGCCAGCAGCCAAGCTGGGACAGGGGGCATCTACGAGCAGTACTTC. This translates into CASSQAGTGGIYEQYF.